This T cell receptor (beta chain) was recovered during a study of CD8 T cells in Susac syndrome. After extraction with the RNeasy kit, roughly 0.45 to 1 ug of the RNA was reverse transcribed using random hexamers. TCRdb reprocessed the immunoSEQ multiplex PCR reads via MiXCR and lists one record per CDR3 protein. The sample records about 150,000 distinct CDR3 sequences, roughly 95% being singletons. Germline V gene lookup returns CDR1 SQVTM and CDR2 ANQGSEA. This CDR3 contains 13 residues. V lost 0 bases to trimming and J lost 8 bases, with 13 bases between them. The gene calls are TRBV29-1 and TRBJ1-2; D is uncertain. Source material: CD4+ T cells from PBMCs. The clonotype originates from a human donor with Susac syndrome. CDR3 residues: CSVEDLEALGYTF. The DNA of the CDR3 is TGCAGCGTTGAAGATTTGGAAGCCTTGGGCTACACCTTC.